The sequence of this T cell receptor (beta chain) was determined in a study of neurological immune-mediated disorders. Study results and limitations: TCR clonal expansion peaked in HTLV-1-associated myelopathy patients and was lowest in multiple sclerosis patients.

This clonotype has a count of ten or more. Its antigen is as yet unknown. Unsorted libraries were derived from 2 million PBMCs stored at -80 C. The team produced cDNA through 5'RACE using 10-nucleotide random UMIs. TCRdb itself ran the 5' RACE reads through MiXCR, one entry per CDR3 protein. The table records tens of thousands of distinct CDR3 sequences, 14% of them present only once. The origin of this receptor is a woman between 45 and 60 years old with HTLV-1-associated myelopathy (HAM/TSP). The specimen was PBMCs.

The CDR3 sequence is CASSSSSGGTDTQYF. CDR3 nucleotides: TGTGCCAGCAGTTCTTCTAGCGGAGGCACAGATACGCAGTATTTT. The rearrangement links TRBV28 to TRBJ2-3; 7 bases line up with TRBD2. CDR1 is MDHEN, CDR2 SYDVKM, per germline. The V gene end was trimmed by 4 bases and the J gene end by 1 base; junction bases not matched to a gene: 5. CDR3 length: 15 residues.